Detailed here is one TCR beta chain. The target antigen is unknown. This CDR3 is 15 amino acids long. Between the trimmed V and J ends, which lost 3 bases and 1 base, there was a span of 13 bases. CDR1 MDHEN and CDR2 SYDVKM come from the germline V gene. TCRdb ran MiXCR on the reads and lists one entry per CDR3 protein. The table has 100,000 or so distinct CDR3 sequences, over 40% seen once. These data belong to a study of T cell repertoires in cytomegalovirus infection. Overall study context: Peptides in the study included HLA-C-restricted and HLA-B-restricted CMV epitopes.

Study findings and constraints: CMV-specific HLA-C-restricted TCR beta clonotypes dominated the ex vivo response.

The clonotype was recovered from a human donor in good health (CMV status not recorded). Some clones in this sample may be carry-over from other donors' samples. The chain has TRBV28 and TRBJ2-7; no clear D. The sequenced sample was CD8+ T cells from cultured PBMCs, obtained from culture after CMV antigen stimulation. In nucleotides, the CDR3 is TGTGCCAGCAGTTTGCGCGGCCTCCTTTCCTACGAGCAGTACTTC. This translates into CASSLRGLLSYEQYF. Filled out from reference TRBV28 and TRBJ2-7, the complete variable domain reads DVKVTQSSRYLVKRTGEKVFLECVQDMDHENMFWYRQDPGLGLRLIYFSYDVKMKEKGDIPEGYSVSREKKERFSLILESASTNQTSMYLCASSLRGLLSYEQYFGPGTRLTVT.